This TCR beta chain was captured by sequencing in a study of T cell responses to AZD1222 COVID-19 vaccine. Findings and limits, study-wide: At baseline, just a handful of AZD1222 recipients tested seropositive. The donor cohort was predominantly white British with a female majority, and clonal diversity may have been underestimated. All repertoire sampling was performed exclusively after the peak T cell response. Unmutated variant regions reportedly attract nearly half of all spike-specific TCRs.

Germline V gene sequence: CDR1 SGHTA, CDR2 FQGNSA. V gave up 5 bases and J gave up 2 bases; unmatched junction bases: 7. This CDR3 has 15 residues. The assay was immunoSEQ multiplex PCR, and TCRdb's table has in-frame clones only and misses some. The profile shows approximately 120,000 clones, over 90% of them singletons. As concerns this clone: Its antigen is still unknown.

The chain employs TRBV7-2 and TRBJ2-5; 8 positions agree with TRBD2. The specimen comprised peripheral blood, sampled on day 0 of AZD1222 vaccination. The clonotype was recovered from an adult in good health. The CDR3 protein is CASSASSGLQETQYF. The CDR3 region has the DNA TGTGCCAGCAGCGCATCTAGCGGGTTGCAAGAGACCCAGTACTTC. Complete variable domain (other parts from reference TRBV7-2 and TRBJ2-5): GAGVSQSPSNKVTEKGKDVELRCDPISGHTALYWYRQSLGQGLEFLIYFQGNSAPDKSGLPSDRFSAERTGGSVSTLTIQRTQQEDSAVYLCASSASSGLQETQYFGPGTRLLVL.